This T cell receptor beta chain was identified during a study of early T cells in non-severe SARS-CoV-2 infection. Study-wide background: The study sequenced bulk RNA from unsorted whole blood, with chains unpaired. Findings of the study overall: Matching with VDJdb favored anti-spike CD8 responses (missing private and CD4 specificities).

Each single cDNA molecule received a unique molecular identifier. TCRdb passed the 5' RACE reads through MiXCR, listing each CDR3 protein once. The data show about 42,000 distinct CDR3 sequences, around 7% seen once. This clonotype has at least ten counts. Its antigen is as yet unknown. The CDR3 totals 13 residues. J gave up 2 bases and V 11 bases, and 7 bases lay outside the gene matches. Germline CDR1 reads SNHLY; CDR2 reads FYNNEI. The clonotype was recovered from an adult who was a healthcare worker with PCR-confirmed SARS-CoV-2 infection or an uninfected control (not recorded which). Input material: whole blood. J is TRBJ2-7 and V is TRBV2; 9 bases are a match to TRBD2. This chain's CDR3 is CAGRLAEPYEQYF. In nucleotides, the CDR3 is TGTGCCGGGAGACTAGCGGAACCCTACGAGCAGTACTTC.